This is a list of T cell receptor beta chains from one sample in a study of Ad26.COV2.S vaccination and SARS-CoV-2 variants. This table comes from immunoSEQ multiplex PCR, and its TCRdb copy is limited to in-frame clones, with some not included. The sample consists of 440,000 or so clones, over 80% of them appearing once. Specimen: peripheral blood, collected in a trial of Ad26.COV2.S vaccine versus placebo. These receptors all come from a person aged 18-65 years who received the Ad26.COV2.S COVID-19 vaccine or a placebo. CDR3s include the opening cysteine and the closing phenylalanine or tryptophan. A D gene is named only where the DNA matches it firmly. Rows give clone size only sometimes, using once, few, many, or a class for an expanded clone.

CDR3aa: CATSDLDGTGTGGVNNSPLHF
CDR3nt: TGTGCCACCAGTGATTTGGACGGGACAGGGACGGGAGGGGTGAACAATTCACCCCTCCACTTT
v_gene: TRBV24-1
d_gene: TRBD1
abundance: .
j_gene: TRBJ1-6

CDR3aa: CASSLVGGSDTQYF
CDR3nt: TGTGCCAGCAGCTTAGTCGGGGGTTCAGATACGCAGTATTTT
v_gene: TRBV11-2
d_gene: .
abundance: .
j_gene: TRBJ2-3

CDR3aa: CASSFYLSGVLSYEQYF
CDR3nt: TGTGCCAGCAGCTTTTATTTGTCTGGGGTCCTCTCCTACGAGCAGTACTTC
v_gene: TRBV5-4
d_gene: .
abundance: .
j_gene: TRBJ2-7

CDR3aa: CASSQRDNEQFF
CDR3nt: TGCGCCAGCAGCCAACGGGACAATGAGCAGTTCTTC
v_gene: TRBV4-3
d_gene: .
abundance: .
j_gene: TRBJ2-1

CDR3aa: CASNHNPTTEAFF
CDR3nt: TGTGCCAGCAACCACAATCCAACCACTGAAGCTTTCTTT
v_gene: TRBV16
d_gene: .
abundance: .
j_gene: TRBJ1-1

CDR3aa: CASSEGDYSSTDTQYF
CDR3nt: TGCGCCAGCAGTGAAGGGGACTACTCAAGCACAGATACGCAGTATTTT
v_gene: TRBV10-1
d_gene: TRBD2
abundance: .
j_gene: TRBJ2-3

CDR3aa: CASSSSQDRRYF
CDR3nt: TGTGCCAGCAGCTCATCCCAAGATAGGCGGTATTTT
v_gene: TRBV11-2
d_gene: .
abundance: .
j_gene: TRBJ2-3

CDR3aa: CASSLSFDTEAFF
CDR3nt: TGTGCCAGCAGTTTATCCTTCGACACTGAAGCTTTCTTT
v_gene: TRBV27
d_gene: .
abundance: .
j_gene: TRBJ1-1

CDR3aa: CASSLGSWRTDTQYF
CDR3nt: TGTGCCAGCAGCCTCGGTTCCTGGCGCACAGATACGCAGTATTTT
v_gene: TRBV7-9
d_gene: .
abundance: .
j_gene: TRBJ2-3

CDR3aa: CASSRGGPEKLFF
CDR3nt: TGTGCCAGCAGCCGCGGGGGGCCTGAAAAACTGTTTTTT
v_gene: TRBV28
d_gene: .
abundance: .
j_gene: TRBJ1-4

CDR3aa: CASSGIYEQYF
CDR3nt: TGTGCCAGCAGTGGAATCTACGAGCAGTACTTC
v_gene: TRBV12-3/TRBV12-4
d_gene: .
abundance: .
j_gene: TRBJ2-7

CDR3aa: CASRPAGLNTDTQYF
CDR3nt: TGTGCCAGCAGGCCCGCGGGACTAAACACAGATACGCAGTATTTT
v_gene: TRBV6-5
d_gene: TRBD2
abundance: .
j_gene: TRBJ2-3

CDR3aa: CSARGGNSYTF
CDR3nt: TGCAGTGCTAGGGGTGGCAATAGCTACACCTTC
v_gene: TRBV20-1
d_gene: .
abundance: .
j_gene: TRBJ1-2

CDR3aa: CASSQDRDRSYGYTF
CDR3nt: TGCGCCAGCAGCCAAGATCGTGACAGGAGCTATGGCTACACCTTC
v_gene: TRBV4-3
d_gene: .
abundance: .
j_gene: TRBJ1-2

CDR3aa: CASSLSLGQAAGPYEQYF
CDR3nt: TGTGCCAGCAGTTTGTCGTTAGGGCAAGCGGCGGGGCCCTACGAGCAGTACTTC
v_gene: TRBV27
d_gene: .
abundance: .
j_gene: TRBJ2-7

CDR3aa: CASSYAQTRYEQYF
CDR3nt: TGTGCCAGCAGTTACGCACAGACAAGATACGAGCAGTACTTC
v_gene: TRBV6-5
d_gene: .
abundance: once
j_gene: TRBJ2-7

CDR3aa: CASSLGTGADTQYF
CDR3nt: TGTGCCAGCAGCTTAGGGACAGGGGCAGATACGCAGTATTTT
v_gene: TRBV11-3
d_gene: TRBD1
abundance: .
j_gene: TRBJ2-3

CDR3aa: CASSFKSLAGQGDTQYF
CDR3nt: TGCGCCAGCAGCTTTAAATCCCTAGCGGGGCAAGGAGATACGCAGTATTTT
v_gene: TRBV5-1
d_gene: TRBD2
abundance: .
j_gene: TRBJ2-3

CDR3aa: CASSESRAGVTDTQYF
CDR3nt: TGTGCCAGCAGTGAATCCCGCGCGGGGGTCACAGATACGCAGTATTTT
v_gene: TRBV25-1
d_gene: TRBD2
abundance: .
j_gene: TRBJ2-3

CDR3aa: CASKPRRNTGELFF
CDR3nt: TGTGCCAGCAAGCCCCGGAGGAACACCGGGGAGCTGTTTTTT
v_gene: TRBV6-5
d_gene: .
abundance: many
j_gene: TRBJ2-2

CDR3aa: CASSRSPADVGQTQYF
CDR3nt: TGTGCCAGCAGCCGCTCTCCTGCGGACGTGGGGCAGACCCAGTACTTC
v_gene: TRBV5-6
d_gene: .
abundance: .
j_gene: TRBJ2-5

CDR3aa: CAWSGLLGPETQYF
CDR3nt: TGTGCCTGGAGTGGGTTGTTGGGGCCAGAGACCCAGTACTTC
v_gene: TRBV30
d_gene: .
abundance: .
j_gene: TRBJ2-5

CDR3aa: CASSLERGAGRDEQYF
CDR3nt: TGTGCCAGCAGCTTAGAACGGGGGGCAGGTAGAGACGAGCAGTACTTC
v_gene: TRBV11-2
d_gene: .
abundance: .
j_gene: TRBJ2-7